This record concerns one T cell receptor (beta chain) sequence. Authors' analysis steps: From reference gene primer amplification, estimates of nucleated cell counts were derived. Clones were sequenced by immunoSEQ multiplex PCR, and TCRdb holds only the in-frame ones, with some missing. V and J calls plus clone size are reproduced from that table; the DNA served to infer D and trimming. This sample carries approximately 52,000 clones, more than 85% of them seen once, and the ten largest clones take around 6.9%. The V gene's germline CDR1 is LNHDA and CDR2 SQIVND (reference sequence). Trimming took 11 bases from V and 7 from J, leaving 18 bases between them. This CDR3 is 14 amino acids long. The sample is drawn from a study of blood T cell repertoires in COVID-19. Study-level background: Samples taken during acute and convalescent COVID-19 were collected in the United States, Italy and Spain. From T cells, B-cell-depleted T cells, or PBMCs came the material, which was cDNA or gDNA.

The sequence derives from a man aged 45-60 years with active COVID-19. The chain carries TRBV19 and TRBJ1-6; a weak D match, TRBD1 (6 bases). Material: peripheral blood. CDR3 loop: CASSGTSGNSPLHF. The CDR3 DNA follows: TGTGCCTCGAGCGGGACATCTGGCAATTCACCCCTCCACTTT.